The clone carrying this T cell receptor beta chain was detected only a few times. Its antigen is currently unknown. Time point indicated: week 23, last vaccination. Each dose delivered 300 ug of mutant IDH1 20-mer peptide subcutaneously with imiquimod. These data are taken from a study of a mutant IDH1 vaccine in newly diagnosed glioma. Study-wide context: Vaccine dosing followed radiotherapy by 4-6 weeks, or accompanied temozolomide cycles.

The V end lost 2 bases, the J end lost 4 bases, and 17 bases lay between the germline ends. Germline CDR1 and CDR2: MDHEN and SYDVKM. The length of the CDR3 is 16 residues. This table comes from immunoSEQ multiplex PCR, and its TCRdb copy is limited to in-frame clones, with some not included. The profile covers just over 80,000 clones, with 85% appearing a single time and approximately 2.3% taken by the ten largest. The source was PBMCs, collected from a glioma patient whose treatment included an IDH1 peptide vaccine. This rearrangement joins TRBV28 to TRBJ1-2; D unresolved. This receptor was taken from a man between 25 and 39 years old with glioma. Some clones in this sample may be carry-over from other donors' samples. The CDR3 DNA is TGTGCCAGCAGTTTAGGAAACATACTGAAGTCCTATGGCTACACCTTC. As protein: CASSLGNILKSYGYTF.